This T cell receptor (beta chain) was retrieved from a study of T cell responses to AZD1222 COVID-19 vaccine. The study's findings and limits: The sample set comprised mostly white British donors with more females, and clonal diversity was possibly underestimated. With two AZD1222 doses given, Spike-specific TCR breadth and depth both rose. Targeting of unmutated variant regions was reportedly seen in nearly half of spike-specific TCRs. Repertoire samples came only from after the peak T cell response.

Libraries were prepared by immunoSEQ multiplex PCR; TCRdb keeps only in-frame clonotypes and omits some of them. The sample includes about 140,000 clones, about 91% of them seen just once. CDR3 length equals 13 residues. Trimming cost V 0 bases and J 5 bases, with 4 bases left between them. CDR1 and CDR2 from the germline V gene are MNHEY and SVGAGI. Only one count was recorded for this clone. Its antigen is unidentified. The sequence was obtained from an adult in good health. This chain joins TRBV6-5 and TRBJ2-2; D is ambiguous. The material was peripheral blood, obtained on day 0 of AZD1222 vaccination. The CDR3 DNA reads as TGTGCCAGCAGTTACTCGAGTACCGGGGAGCTGTTTTTT. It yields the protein CASSYSSTGELFF.